These 7 T cell receptor beta chains share one sample of origin, sequenced in a study of blood T cell repertoires in COVID-19. The data were produced by immunoSEQ multiplex PCR, yet TCRdb's version contains in-frame clones alone and is incomplete. Of some 99,000 clones detected, 70% to 90% appear once; the ten largest clones hold 15% to 20%. Sequenced sample: peripheral blood. These TCRs come from a woman aged 55 to 70 with acute or convalescent COVID-19.

The genes are TRBV20-1 and TRBJ2-1; 8 nucleotides align to TRBD2. V lost 3 bases, J lost 12 bases, and 13 bases stayed unmatched. The CDR3 loop spans 14 amino acids. The germline V gene has CDR1 DFQATT and CDR2 SNEGSKA (reference sequence). DNA for the CDR3: TGCAGTGCTAGTCCGTTTAGCGGGATGAAGGGGCAGTTCTTC. Translating gives CSASPFSGMKGQFF.

This chain links TRBV7-3 with TRBJ2-2; 8 bases fit TRBD2. Trimming took 5 bases from V and 6 from J; bases not matched to a gene: 11. CDR3 length: 16 amino acids. Germline CDR1 is SGHTA and CDR2 is FQGTGA. CDR3 DNA sequence: TGTGCCAGCAGCCAACGCCAGCGGGGGAGAGCCGGGGAGCTGTTTTTT. It is translated as CASSQRQRGRAGELFF.

The rearrangement joins TRBV5-1 to TRBJ1-6; D is undetermined. The CDR3 spans 14 residues. Germline V gene lookup returns CDR1 SGHRS and CDR2 YFSETQ. Trimming removed 6 bases from V and 9 bases from J, with 16 bases in between. The CDR3 protein is CASTDGVGISPLHF. As DNA, the CDR3 is TGCGCCAGCACGGACGGGGTAGGCATTTCACCCCTCCACTTT.

As to this clone: Other DNA sequences within the sample encode an identical CDR3. The chain carries TRBV5-1 and TRBJ1-1; TRBD1 agrees at 9 bases. The V segment lost 2 bases and the J segment 5 bases; nucleotides outside the gene matches: 4. CDR3 length: 14 residues. Looked up from germline, CDR1 is SGHRS and CDR2 is YFSETQ. As DNA, the CDR3 is TGCGCCAGCAGCTTACAGGGGGCTGGGACTGAAGCTTTCTTT. Amino acids: CASSLQGAGTEAFF. Complete variable domain (other parts from reference TRBV5-1 and TRBJ1-1): KAGVTQTPRYLIKTRGQQVTLSCSPISGHRSVSWYQQTPGQGLQFLFEYFSETQRNKGNFPGRFSGRQFSNSRSEMNVSTLELGDSALYLCASSLQGAGTEAFFGQGTRLTVV.

The genes are TRBV28 and TRBJ2-4; tentatively, D is TRBD2 (6 bases). The CDR3 extends over 14 amino acids. CDR1 MDHEN and CDR2 SYDVKM come from the germline V gene. V gave up 5 bases and J gave up 9 bases, with 17 bases separating them. CDR3 loop: CASSRPGGVGIQYF. The CDR3 DNA follows: TGTGCCAGCAGTAGGCCCGGCGGGGTCGGCATTCAGTACTTC.

This clone was seen only once. This sequence joins TRBV5-6 and TRBJ2-4, with 14 nucleotides matching TRBD2. The germline CDR1 and CDR2 sequences are SGHDT and YYEEEE. Trimming cost V 3 bases and J 3 bases; bases outside gene matches: 5. This CDR3 spans 17 amino acids. The CDR3 DNA reads as TGTGCCAGCAGCTCCGGACTAGCGGGAGGAGACAAAAACATTCAGTACTTC. Its protein product is CASSSGLAGGDKNIQYF.

The CDR3 here is CASRATENTEAFF. DNA for the CDR3: TGTGCCAGCAGAGCGACAGAGAACACTGAAGCTTTCTTT. V usage is TRBV28 and J usage is TRBJ1-1; possibly TRBD1 for D (5 bases). Germline CDR1 MDHEN, CDR2 SYDVKM. CDR3 length equals 13 residues. Trimming took 6 bases from V and 1 from J, leaving 9 bases between them.